The rows below give T cell receptor beta chains drawn from one sample of a study of regulatory T cells in long-lasting Graves disease. MiXCR, applied by TCRdb to the multiplex PCR reads, yields one record per CDR3 protein. The table lists approximately 490,000 distinct CDR3 sequences, around 15% of them singletons, with 12% in the top ten. The data also belong to a second study, concerning T cells in Graves' hyperthyroidism and ophthalmopathy.

The source was peripheral blood mononuclear cells (PBMCs), collected at new diagnosis, from a patient treated with antithyroid drugs. Source of these receptors: a middle-aged man with Graves disease. Each CDR3 is given without its conserved first and last residue.

j_call cdr3_length v_call cdr3_aa
TRBJ1-5 13 TRBV20-1 SARDQQGRNQPQH
TRBJ2-7 13 TRBV6-9 ASSYAQGGPYEQY
TRBJ2-1 13 TRBV3-1 ASTRGDSPYNEQF
TRBJ2-7 13 TRBV24-1 ATSDLTPKGYEQY
TRBJ2-7 12 TRBV14 ASSQDQSGYEQY
TRBJ2-6 14 TRBV28 ASNALAGLGANVLT
TRBJ2-5 15 TRBV10-3 AISEGLAGGHGETQY
TRBJ2-1 16 TRBV11-2 ASSSTRVGDRLYNEQF
TRBJ2-5 13 TRBV28 ASSFWRGGQETQY
TRBJ2-1 15 TRBV11-2 ASSMGLAGGLHNEQF
TRBJ2-7 11 TRBV29-1 SALGQDTYEQY
TRBJ2-1 15 TRBV5-1 ASSSLPPGTGISEQF
TRBJ2-1 14 TRBV11-3 ASSFSNLLRYNEQF
TRBJ1-5 12 TRBV7-2 ASSPAGVDQPQH
TRBJ2-5 12 TRBV12-3/TRBV12-4 ASRDNRGQETQY
TRBJ1-1 14 TRBV11-2 ASSLAGGRGTTEAF
TRBJ2-7 11 TRBV16 ASSQSRDGEQY
TRBJ2-7 14 TRBV7-8 ASSLEFVGQGYEQY
TRBJ2-1 12 TRBV3-1 ASSQGGRGNEQF
TRBJ2-3 13 TRBV6-2/TRBV6-3 ASSYVMGGTDTQY
TRBJ1-2 14 TRBV19 ASMLHLRQGSYGYT
TRBJ1-1 12 TRBV7-9 ASSLEANEPEAF
TRBJ1-4 13 TRBV7-9 ASSPGGTDNEKLF
TRBJ2-7 11 TRBV20-1 SASAGQTYEQY
TRBJ2-5 13 TRBV5-4 ASRQGLAGPETQY
TRBJ2-7 13 TRBV6-5 ASSYSPGAGNEQY
TRBJ2-7 12 TRBV18 ASSPREGPIEQY
TRBJ2-5 13 TRBV7-9 ASSLAGGSQETQY
TRBJ2-5 13 TRBV7-9 ASSPVKGPGETQY
TRBJ2-3 14 TRBV5-1 ASSWGLAGFVDTQY
TRBJ2-7 12 TRBV29-1 SATDDRAGYEQY
TRBJ1-5 14 TRBV28 ASSFSGQGNGQPQH
TRBJ2-3 13 TRBV27 ASSLSSAGGPTQY
TRBJ1-6 13 TRBV27 ASRLRQGGRSPLH
TRBJ2-3 12 TRBV2 ASSGGRVTDTQY
TRBJ1-2 13 TRBV12-3/TRBV12-4 ASSSTGTGWYGYT